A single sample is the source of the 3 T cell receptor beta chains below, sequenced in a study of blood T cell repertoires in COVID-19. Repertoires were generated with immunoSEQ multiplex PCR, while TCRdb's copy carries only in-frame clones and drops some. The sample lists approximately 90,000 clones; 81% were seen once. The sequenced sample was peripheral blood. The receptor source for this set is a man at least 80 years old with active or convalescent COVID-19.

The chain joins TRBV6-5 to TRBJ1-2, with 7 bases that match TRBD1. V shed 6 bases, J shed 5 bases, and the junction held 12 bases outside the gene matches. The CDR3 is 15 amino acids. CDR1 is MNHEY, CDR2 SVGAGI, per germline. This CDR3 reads CASSYLTGVHYGYTF. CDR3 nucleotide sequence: TGTGCCAGCAGCTACCTAACAGGGGTCCATTATGGCTACACCTTC.

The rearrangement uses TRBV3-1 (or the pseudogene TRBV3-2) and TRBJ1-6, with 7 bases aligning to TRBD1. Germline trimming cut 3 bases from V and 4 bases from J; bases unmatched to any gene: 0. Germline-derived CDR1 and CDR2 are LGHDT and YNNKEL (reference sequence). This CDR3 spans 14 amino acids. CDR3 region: CASSQGQYNSPLHF. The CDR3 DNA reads TGTGCCAGCAGCCAGGGACAGTATAATTCACCCCTCCACTTT.

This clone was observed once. As DNA, the CDR3 is TGCGCCAGCGCGACTAGCGGGGGGGCTAAAGAGCAGTACTTC. Its protein is CASATSGGAKEQYF. The gene calls are TRBV5-1 and TRBJ2-7; 14 nucleotides match TRBD2. Germline CDR1 reads SGHRS; CDR2 reads YFSETQ. Unmatched junction bases numbered 7, after V lost 7 bases and J lost 7 bases. The length of the CDR3 is 14 residues.